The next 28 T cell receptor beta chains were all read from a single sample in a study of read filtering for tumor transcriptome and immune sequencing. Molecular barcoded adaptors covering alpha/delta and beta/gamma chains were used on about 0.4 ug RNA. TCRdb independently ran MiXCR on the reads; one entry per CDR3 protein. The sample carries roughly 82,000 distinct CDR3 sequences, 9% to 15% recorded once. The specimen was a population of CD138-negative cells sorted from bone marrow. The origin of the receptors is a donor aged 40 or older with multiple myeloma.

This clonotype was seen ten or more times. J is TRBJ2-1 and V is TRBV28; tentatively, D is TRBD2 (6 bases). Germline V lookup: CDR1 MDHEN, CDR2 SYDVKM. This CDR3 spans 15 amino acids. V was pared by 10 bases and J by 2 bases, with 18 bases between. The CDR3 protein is CATSGGSPAYNEQFF. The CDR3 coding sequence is TGTGCCACCTCAGGAGGGAGCCCGGCCTACAATGAGCAGTTCTTC. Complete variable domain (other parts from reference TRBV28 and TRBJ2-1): DVKVTQSSRYLVKRTGEKVFLECVQDMDHENMFWYRQDPGLGLRLIYFSYDVKMKEKGDIPEGYSVSREKKERFSLILESASTNQTSMYLCATSGGSPAYNEQFFGPGTRLTVL.

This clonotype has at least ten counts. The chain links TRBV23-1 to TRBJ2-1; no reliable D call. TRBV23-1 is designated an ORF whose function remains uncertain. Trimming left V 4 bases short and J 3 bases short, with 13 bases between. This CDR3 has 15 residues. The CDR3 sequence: CASSLDRAIYNEQFF. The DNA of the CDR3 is TGCGCCAGCAGTCTCGACCGAGCTATCTACAATGAGCAGTTCTTC.

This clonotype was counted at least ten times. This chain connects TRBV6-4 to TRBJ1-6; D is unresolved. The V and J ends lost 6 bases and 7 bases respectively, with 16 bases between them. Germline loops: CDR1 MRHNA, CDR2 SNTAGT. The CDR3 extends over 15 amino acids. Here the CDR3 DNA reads TGTGCCAGCAGCCTAGAAGATACGGGAAATTCACCCCTCCACTTT. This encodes CASSLEDTGNSPLHF.

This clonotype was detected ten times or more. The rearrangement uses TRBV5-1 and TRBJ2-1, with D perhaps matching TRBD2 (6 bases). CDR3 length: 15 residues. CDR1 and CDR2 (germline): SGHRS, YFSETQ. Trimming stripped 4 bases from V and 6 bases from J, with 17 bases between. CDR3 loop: CASSLSGNQGNEQFF. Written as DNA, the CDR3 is TGCGCCAGCAGCCTTAGCGGTAACCAAGGCAATGAGCAGTTCTTC.

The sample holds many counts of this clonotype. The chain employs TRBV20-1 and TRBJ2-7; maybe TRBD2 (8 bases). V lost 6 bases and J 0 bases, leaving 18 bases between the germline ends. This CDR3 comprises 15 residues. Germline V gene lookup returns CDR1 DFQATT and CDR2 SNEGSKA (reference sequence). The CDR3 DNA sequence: TGCAGTGCGCGGGGGGAGGGGGCCCGCTCCTACGAGCAGTACTTC. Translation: CSARGEGARSYEQYF.

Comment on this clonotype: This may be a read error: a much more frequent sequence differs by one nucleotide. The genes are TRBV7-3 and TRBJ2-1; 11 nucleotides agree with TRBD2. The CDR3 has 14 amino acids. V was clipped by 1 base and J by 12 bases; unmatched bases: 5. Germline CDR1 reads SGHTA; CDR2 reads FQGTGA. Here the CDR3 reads CASSLRLAGTGQFF. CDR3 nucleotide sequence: TGTGCCAGCAGCTTAAGACTAGCGGGAACTGGGCAGTTCTTC. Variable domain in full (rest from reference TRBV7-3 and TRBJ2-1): GAGVSQTPSNKVTEKGKYVELRCDPISGHTALYWYRQSLGQGPEFLIYFQGTGAADDSGLPNDRFFAVRPEGSVSTLKIQRTERGDSAVYLCASSLRLAGTGQFFGPGTRLTVL.

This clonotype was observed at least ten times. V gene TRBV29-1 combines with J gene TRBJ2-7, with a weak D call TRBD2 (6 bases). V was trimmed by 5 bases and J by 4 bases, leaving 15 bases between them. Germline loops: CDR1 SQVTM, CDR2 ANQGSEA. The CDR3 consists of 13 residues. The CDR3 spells CSVFSGLGYEQYF. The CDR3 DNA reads TGCAGCGTTTTTAGCGGCCTCGGTTACGAGCAGTACTTC.

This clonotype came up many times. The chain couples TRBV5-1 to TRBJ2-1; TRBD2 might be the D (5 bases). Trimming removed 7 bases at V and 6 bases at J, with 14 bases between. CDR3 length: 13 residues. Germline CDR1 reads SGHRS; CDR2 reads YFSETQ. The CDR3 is CASGILGGNEQFF. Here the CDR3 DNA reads TGCGCCAGCGGGATACTAGGAGGCAATGAGCAGTTCTTC.

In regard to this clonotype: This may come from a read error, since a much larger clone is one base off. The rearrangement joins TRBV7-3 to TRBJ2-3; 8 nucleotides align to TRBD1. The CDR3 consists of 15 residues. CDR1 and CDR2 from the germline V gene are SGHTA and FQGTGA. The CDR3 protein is CASSSLGQEADAQYF. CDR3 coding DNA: TGTGCCAGCAGCTCCCTGGGACAGGAGGCAGATGCGCAGTATTTT.

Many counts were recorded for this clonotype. The CDR3 protein is CASSHPGLAGEETQYF. Written as DNA, the CDR3 is TGCGCCAGCAGCCACCCGGGACTAGCGGGAGAAGAGACCCAGTACTTC. V is TRBV5-1 and J is TRBJ2-5, with 14 bases aligning to TRBD2. Germline loops: CDR1 SGHRS, CDR2 YFSETQ. The CDR3 is 16 amino acids. The trim removed 4 bases at V and 3 bases at J, leaving 5 bases unmatched.

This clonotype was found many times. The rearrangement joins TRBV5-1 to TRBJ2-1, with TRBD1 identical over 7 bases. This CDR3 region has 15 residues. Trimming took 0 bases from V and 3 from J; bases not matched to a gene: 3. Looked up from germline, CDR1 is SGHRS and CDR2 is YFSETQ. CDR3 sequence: CASSLEGQLYNEQFF. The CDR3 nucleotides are TGCGCCAGCAGCTTGGAGGGACAGCTCTACAATGAGCAGTTCTTC.

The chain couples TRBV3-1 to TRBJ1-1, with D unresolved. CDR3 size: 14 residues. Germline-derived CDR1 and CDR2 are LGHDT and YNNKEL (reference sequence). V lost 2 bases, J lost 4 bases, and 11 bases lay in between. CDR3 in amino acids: CASSQNVRSTEAFF. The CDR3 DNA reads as TGTGCCAGCAGCCAAAATGTGCGCAGCACTGAAGCTTTCTTT.

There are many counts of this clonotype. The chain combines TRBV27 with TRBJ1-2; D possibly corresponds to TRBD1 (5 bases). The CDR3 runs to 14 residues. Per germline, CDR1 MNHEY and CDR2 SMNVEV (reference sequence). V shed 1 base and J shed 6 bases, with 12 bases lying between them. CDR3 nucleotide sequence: TGTGCCAGCAGTTTATTTCAGGGTTGGGATGGCTACACCTTC. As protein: CASSLFQGWDGYTF.

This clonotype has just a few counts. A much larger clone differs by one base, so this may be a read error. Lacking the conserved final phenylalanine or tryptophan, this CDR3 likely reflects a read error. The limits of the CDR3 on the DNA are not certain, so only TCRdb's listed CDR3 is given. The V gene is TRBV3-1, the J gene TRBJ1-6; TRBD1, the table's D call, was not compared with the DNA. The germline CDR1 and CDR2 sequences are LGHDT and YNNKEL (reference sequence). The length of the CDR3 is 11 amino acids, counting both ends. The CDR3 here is CASSNGQRIHS.

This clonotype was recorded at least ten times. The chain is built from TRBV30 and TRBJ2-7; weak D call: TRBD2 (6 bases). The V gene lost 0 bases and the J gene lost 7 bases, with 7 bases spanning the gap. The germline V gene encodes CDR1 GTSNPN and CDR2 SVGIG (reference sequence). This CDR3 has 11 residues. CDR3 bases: TGTGCCTGGAGTGTTGGGGGGGAGCAGTACTTC. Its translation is CAWSVGGEQYF.

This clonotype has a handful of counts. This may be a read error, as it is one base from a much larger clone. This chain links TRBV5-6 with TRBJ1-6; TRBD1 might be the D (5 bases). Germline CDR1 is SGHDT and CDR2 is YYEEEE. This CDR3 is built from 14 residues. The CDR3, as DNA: TGTGCCAGCGGCTTGGGAGGGGACGCTTCACCCCTCCACTTT. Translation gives CASGLGGDASPLHF.

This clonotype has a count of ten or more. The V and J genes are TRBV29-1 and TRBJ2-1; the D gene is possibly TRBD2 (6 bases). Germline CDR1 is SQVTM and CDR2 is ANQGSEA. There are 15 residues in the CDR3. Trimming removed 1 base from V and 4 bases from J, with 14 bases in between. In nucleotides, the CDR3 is TGCAGCGTTGAAGTGCAGACTAGTGGGTACAATGAGCAGTTCTTC. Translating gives CSVEVQTSGYNEQFF.

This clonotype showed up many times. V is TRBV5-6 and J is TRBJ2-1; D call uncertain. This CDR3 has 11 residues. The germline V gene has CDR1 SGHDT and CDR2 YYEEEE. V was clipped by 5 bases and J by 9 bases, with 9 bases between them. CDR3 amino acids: CASSFDIEQFF. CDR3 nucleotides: TGTGCCAGCAGTTTCGACATTGAGCAGTTCTTC. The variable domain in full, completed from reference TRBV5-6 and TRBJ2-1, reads DAGVTQSPTHLIKTRGQQVTLRCSPKSGHDTVSWYQQALGQGPQFIFQYYEEEERQRGNFPDRFSGHQFPNYSSELNVNALLLGDSALYLCASSFDIEQFFGPGTRLTVL.

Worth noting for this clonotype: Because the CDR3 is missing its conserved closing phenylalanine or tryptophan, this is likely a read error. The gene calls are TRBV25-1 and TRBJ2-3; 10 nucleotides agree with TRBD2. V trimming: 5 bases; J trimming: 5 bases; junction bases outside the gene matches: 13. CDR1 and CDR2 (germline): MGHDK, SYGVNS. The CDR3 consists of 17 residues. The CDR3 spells CASSLQASGGILDTQYL. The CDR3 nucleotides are TGTGCCAGCAGTCTCCAGGCTAGCGGGGGTATTTTAGATACGCAGTATCTT.

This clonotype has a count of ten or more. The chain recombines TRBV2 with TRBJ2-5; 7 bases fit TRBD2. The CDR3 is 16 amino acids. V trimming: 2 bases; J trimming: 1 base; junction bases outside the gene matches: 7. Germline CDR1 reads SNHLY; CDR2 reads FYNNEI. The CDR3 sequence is CASSEHVLASQETQYF. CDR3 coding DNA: TGTGCCAGCAGTGAACATGTACTAGCGAGCCAAGAGACCCAGTACTTC.

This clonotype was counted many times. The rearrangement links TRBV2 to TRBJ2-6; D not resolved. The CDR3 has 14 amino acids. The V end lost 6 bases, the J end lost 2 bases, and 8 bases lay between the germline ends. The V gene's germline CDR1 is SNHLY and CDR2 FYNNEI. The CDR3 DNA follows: TGTGCCAGCAGACCGGAGACTGGGGCCAACGTCCTGACTTTC. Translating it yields CASRPETGANVLTF.

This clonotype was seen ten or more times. The CDR3 DNA reads as TGTGCCAGCAGCCAATACCAAGAGACCCAGTACTTC. This sequence encodes CASSQYQETQYF. V is TRBV3-1 and J is TRBJ2-5; D is uncertain. V shed 2 bases and J shed 0 bases, with 1 base lying between them. Germline V CDR1 and CDR2: LGHDT, YNNKEL (reference sequence). This CDR3 spans 12 amino acids.

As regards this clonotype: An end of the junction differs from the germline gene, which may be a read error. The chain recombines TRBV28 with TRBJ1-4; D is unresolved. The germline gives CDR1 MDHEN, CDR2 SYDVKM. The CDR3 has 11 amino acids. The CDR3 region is CAGSLRKKLFF. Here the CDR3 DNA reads TGTGCCGGCAGTTTGAGGAAGAAACTGTTTTTT.

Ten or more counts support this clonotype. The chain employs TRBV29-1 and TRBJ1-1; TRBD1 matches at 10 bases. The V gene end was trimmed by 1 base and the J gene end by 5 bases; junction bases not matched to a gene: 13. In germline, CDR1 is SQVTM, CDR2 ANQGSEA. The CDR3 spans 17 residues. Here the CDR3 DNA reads TGCAGCGTTGAAGCCCTCCGTGGTCGGACAGGGGGGACTGAAGCTTTCTTT. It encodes CSVEALRGRTGGTEAFF.

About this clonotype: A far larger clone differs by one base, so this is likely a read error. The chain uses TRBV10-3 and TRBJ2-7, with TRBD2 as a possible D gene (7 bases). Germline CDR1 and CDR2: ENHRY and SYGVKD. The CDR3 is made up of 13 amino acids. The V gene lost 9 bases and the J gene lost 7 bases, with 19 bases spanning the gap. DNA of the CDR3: TGTGCCATAAGGGGGGGTGAAGATAATGAGCAGTACTTC. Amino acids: CAIRGGEDNEQYF.

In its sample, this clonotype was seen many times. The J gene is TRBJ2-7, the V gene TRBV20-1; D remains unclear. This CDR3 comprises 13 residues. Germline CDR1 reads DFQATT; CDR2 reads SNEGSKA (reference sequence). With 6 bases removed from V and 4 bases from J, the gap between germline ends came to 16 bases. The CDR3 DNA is TGCAGTGCCCCGAATCCGCGCAGTTACGAGCAGTACTTC. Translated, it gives CSAPNPRSYEQYF.

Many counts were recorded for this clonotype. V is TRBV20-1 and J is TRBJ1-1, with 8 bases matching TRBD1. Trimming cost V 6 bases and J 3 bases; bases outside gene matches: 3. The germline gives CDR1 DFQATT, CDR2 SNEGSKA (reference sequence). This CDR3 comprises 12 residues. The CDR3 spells CSARTGHTEAFF. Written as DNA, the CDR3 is TGCAGTGCCAGGACAGGGCACACTGAAGCTTTCTTT.

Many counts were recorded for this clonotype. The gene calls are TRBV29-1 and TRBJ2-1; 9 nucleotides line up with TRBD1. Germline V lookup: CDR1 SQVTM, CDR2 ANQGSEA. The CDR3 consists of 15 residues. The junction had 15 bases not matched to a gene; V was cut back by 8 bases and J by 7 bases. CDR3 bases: TGCAGCTCGGACAGGGGAATCGGAAGAACAAATGAGCAGTTCTTC. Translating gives CSSDRGIGRTNEQFF.